The rows below give T cell receptor beta chains drawn from one sample of a study of cytomegalovirus exposure and HLA in healthy donors. Here immunoSEQ multiplex PCR was the method, and the copy in TCRdb shows in-frame clones only, minus some. The data hold under 200,000 clones, with roughly 73% observed a single time. Specimen: PBMCs. These receptors were collected from a woman aged 25 to 45 in good health and CMV-seronegative. Both conserved end residues are part of each CDR3. The order of the fields is J gene, D gene, V gene, CDR3 protein. D genes are given only for firm matches.

TRBJ1-3 | TRBD1 | TRBV4-1 | CASSQDDSTGKGNTIYF
TRBJ1-1 | - | TRBV27 | CASSLGVLGEAFF
TRBJ2-7 | - | TRBV7-8 | CASSLRREAYEQYF
TRBJ2-3 | TRBD2 | TRBV25-1 | CASRSREAPDTQYF
TRBJ2-5 | - | TRBV7-9 | CASSPRGGGETQYF
TRBJ2-3 | - | TRBV7-2 | CASSSRTDTQYF
TRBJ2-3 | - | TRBV4-2 | CASSQGLEGATDTQYF
TRBJ1-2 | TRBD1 | TRBV5-4 | CASSLGTGDYYGYTF
TRBJ1-1 | - | TRBV7-2 | CASSRFRTDEAFF
TRBJ2-1 | TRBD1 | TRBV27 | CASRRTGEGNEQFF
TRBJ1-1 | TRBD1 | TRBV11-1 | CASSHSGTGDTEAFF
TRBJ1-6 | - | TRBV5-8 | CASSPPSSYNSPLHF
TRBJ1-1 | - | TRBV30 | CAWSDTGNAMNTEAFF
TRBJ2-3 | TRBD2 | TRBV5-4 | CASTPLRGRALFTDTQYF
TRBJ2-5 | TRBD1 | TRBV19 | CASSIVLRGQETQYF
TRBJ2-1 | TRBD2 | TRBV9 | CASSALAGGPGNEQFF
TRBJ1-2 | TRBD1 | TRBV4-1 | CASSRGQGVSGYTF
TRBJ2-7 | TRBD2 | TRBV9 | CASSSTPGLAGYEQYF
TRBJ2-3 | TRBD2 | TRBV11-2 | CASAPRLAGGPSSPDTQYF
TRBJ2-1 | TRBD2 | TRBV5-1 | CASSLGNAGGNEQFF
TRBJ2-1 | TRBD1 | TRBV5-1 | CASSLTGTGVSDEQFF
TRBJ1-5 | - | TRBV5-6 | CASSKYRVGNQPQHF
- | - | TRBV6-1 | CASSGGDGSSYEQYF
TRBJ2-7 | - | TRBV15 | CATSRDNRVGEQYF
TRBJ1-6 | TRBD1 | TRBV4-2 | CASSQKTGDNSPLHF
TRBJ1-4 | - | TRBV18 | CASSPSEEKLFF
TRBJ2-2 | - | TRBV27 | CASSSTGELFF
TRBJ2-7 | - | TRBV7-9 | CASSSSGLGYEQYF
TRBJ1-1 | - | TRBV6-6 | CASRVGSTGNTEAFF
TRBJ2-1 | TRBD2 | TRBV19 | CASSISLAGGLNEQFF
TRBJ1-6 | TRBD1 | TRBV9 | CASSPRSAIGQGEWDSPLHF
TRBJ2-3 | TRBD2 | TRBV7-9 | CASSLGFGRGGTDTQYF
TRBJ1-4 | - | TRBV18 | CASSPDSATNEKLFF
TRBJ2-1 | - | TRBV7-9 | CASSLVGLEGQFF
TRBJ2-1 | - | TRBV6-6 | CASRTQGNEQFF